This record concerns one TCR beta chain sequence. Its antigen is still unknown. CDR3 length equals 18 residues. The germline V and J ends were trimmed by 4 bases and 0 bases, with 21 bases remaining between them. CDR1 and CDR2 from the germline V gene are PRHDT and FYEKMQ (reference sequence). This specimen belongs to a study of T cells in Graves' hyperthyroidism and ophthalmopathy. Background on the study: At initial diagnosis, before any treatment had begun, peripheral blood was obtained. General observations from the study: Blood also contained most expanded thyroid clonotypes above 0.001.

Diagnoses rested on clinical symptoms, serum thyroxine and TRAb, thyroid ultrasound and orbital computed tomography. Regions amplified from RNA transcripts were the TCR beta CDR3 regions. HTBI primers were the set used in a first-round RT-PCR of the TCR CDR3. TCRdb called the multiplex PCR reads again in MiXCR, with one record for every CDR3 protein. Among over 350,000 distinct CDR3 sequences listed, less than 20% were seen once. The sequenced sample was blood. This rearrangement joins TRBV13 to TRBJ1-1, with D tentatively TRBD1 (5 bases). This TCR was recovered from a man aged 18-30 years with Graves' ophthalmopathy. The CDR3, as DNA: TGTGCCAGCAGCTCTGGGACCGGCTGGGGTTTGGTGAACACTGAAGCTTTCTTT. It specifies CASSSGTGWGLVNTEAFF.